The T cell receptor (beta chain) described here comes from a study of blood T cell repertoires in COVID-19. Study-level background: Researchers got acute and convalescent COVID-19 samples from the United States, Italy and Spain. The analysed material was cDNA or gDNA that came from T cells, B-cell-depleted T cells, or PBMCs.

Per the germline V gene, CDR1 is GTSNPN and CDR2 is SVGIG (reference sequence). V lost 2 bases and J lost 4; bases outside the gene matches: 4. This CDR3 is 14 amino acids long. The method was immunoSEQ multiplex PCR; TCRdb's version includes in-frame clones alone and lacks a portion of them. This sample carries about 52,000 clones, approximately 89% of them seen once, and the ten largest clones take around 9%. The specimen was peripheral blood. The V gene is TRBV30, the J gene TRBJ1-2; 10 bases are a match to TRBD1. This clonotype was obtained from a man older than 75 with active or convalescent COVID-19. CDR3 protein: CAWSRDRGSYGYTF. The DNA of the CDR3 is TGTGCCTGGAGTCGGGACAGGGGAAGCTATGGCTACACCTTC.